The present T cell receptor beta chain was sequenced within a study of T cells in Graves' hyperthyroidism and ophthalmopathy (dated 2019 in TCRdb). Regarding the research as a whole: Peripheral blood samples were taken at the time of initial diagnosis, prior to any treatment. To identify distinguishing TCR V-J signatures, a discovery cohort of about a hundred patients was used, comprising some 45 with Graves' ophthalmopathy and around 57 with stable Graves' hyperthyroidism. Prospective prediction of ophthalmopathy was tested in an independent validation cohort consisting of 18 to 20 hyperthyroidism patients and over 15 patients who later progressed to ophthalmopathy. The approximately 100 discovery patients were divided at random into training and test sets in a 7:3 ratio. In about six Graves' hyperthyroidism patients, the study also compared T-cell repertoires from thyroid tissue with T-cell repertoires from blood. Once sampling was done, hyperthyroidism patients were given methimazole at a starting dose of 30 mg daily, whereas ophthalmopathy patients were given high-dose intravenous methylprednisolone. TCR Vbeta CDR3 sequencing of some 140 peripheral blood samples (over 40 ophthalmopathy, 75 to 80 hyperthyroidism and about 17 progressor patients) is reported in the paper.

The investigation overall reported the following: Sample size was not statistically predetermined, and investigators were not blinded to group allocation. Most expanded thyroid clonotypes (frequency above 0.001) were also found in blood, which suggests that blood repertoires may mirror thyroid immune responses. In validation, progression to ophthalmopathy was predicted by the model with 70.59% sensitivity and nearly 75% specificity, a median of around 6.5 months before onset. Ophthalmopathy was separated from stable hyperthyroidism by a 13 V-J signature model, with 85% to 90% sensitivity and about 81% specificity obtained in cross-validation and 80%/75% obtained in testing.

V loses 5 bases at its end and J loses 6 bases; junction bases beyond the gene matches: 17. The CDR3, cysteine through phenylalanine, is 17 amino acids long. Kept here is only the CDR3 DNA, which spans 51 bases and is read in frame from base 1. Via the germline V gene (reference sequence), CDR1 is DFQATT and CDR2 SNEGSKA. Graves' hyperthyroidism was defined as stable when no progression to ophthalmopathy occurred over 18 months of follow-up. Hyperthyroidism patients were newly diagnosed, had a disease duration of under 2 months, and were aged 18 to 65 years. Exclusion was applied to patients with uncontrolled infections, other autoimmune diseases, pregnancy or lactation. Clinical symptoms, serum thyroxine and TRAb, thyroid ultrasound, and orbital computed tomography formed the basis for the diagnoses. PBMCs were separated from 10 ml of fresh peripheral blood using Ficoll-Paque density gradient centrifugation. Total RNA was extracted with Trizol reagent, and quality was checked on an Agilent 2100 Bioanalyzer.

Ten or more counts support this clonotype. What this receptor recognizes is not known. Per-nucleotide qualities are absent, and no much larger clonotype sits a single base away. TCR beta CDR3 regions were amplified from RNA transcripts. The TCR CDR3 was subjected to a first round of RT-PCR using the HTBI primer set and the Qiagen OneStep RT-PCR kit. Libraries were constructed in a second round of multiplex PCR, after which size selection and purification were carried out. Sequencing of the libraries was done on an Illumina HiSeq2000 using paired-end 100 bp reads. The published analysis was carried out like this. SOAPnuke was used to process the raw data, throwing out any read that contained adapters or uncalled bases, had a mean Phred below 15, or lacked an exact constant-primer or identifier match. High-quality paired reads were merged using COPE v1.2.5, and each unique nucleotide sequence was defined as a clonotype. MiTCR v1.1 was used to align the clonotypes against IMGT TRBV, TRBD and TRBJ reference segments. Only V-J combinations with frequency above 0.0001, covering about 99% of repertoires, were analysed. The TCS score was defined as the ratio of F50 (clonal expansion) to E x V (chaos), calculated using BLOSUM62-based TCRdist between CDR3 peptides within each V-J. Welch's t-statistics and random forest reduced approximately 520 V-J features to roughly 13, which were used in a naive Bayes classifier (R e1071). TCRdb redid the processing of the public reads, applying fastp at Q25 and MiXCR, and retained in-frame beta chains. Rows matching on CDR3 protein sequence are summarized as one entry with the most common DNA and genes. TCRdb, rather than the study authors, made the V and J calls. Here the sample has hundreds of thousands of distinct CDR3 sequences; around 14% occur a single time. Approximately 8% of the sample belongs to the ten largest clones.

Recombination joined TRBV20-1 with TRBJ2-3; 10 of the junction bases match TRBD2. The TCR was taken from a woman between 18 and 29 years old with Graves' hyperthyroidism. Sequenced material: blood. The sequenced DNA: TGCAGTGCTGTGGGGCCCATAGCGGGGGGAAGGGCGGATACGCAGTATTTT. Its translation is CSAVGPIAGGRADTQYF.